The entry below describes one T cell receptor (beta chain). Its antigen is unknown. One junction end disagrees with the germline gene, perhaps due to a read error. Germline assignment: CDR1 KGHSH and CDR2 LQKENI. This CDR3 spans 15 amino acids. The data originate from a study of tumor-infiltrating lymphocytes in primary liver carcinoma. The study's findings and limits: Overlap in tumor-adjacent and tumor-blood pairs fell below that of tumor region pairs.

It was from about 19-30 mg of unsorted bulk tissue that RNA and DNA were co-extracted. With 500 ng total RNA as template and a constant-region primer, TCR beta cDNA was made. Library construction for TCR beta comprised three nested multiplex PCR rounds performed with slightly modified ARM-PCR. Both of the initial two PCR rounds ran for approximately 11 cycles and employed TRBV1-TRBV30 forward primers alongside a C-beta reverse primer. A single record per CDR3 protein comes from TCRdb applying MiXCR to the multiplex PCR reads. The sample shows some 110,000 distinct CDR3 sequences, roughly four fifths of them seen only once.

The V and J genes are TRBV18 and TRBJ2-3; TRBD2 matches at 12 bases. This receptor was taken from a man aged 35 to 55 with primary liver carcinoma and hepatitis B virus infection. The sequencing sample was made of liver tumor tissue from sampling region 3. Subset in this sample: tumor region T3, left-lateral pole. DNA for the CDR3: TGTGCTAGCTTGTCGACTAGCGGGAGTACAGATACGCAGTATTTT. Protein: CASLSTSGSTDTQYF.